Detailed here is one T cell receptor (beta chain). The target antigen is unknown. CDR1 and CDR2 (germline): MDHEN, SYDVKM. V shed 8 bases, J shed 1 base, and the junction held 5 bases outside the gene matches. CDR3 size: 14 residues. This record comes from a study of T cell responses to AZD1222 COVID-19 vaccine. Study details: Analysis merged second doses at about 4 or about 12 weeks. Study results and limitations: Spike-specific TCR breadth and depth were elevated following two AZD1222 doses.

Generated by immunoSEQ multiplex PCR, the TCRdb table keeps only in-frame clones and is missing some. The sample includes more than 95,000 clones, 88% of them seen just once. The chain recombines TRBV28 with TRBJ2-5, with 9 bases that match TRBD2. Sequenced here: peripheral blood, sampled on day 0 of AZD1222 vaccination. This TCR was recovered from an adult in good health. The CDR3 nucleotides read TGTGCCAGCTTCGGTAGCGGGAGCCAAGAGACCCAGTACTTC. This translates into CASFGSGSQETQYF.